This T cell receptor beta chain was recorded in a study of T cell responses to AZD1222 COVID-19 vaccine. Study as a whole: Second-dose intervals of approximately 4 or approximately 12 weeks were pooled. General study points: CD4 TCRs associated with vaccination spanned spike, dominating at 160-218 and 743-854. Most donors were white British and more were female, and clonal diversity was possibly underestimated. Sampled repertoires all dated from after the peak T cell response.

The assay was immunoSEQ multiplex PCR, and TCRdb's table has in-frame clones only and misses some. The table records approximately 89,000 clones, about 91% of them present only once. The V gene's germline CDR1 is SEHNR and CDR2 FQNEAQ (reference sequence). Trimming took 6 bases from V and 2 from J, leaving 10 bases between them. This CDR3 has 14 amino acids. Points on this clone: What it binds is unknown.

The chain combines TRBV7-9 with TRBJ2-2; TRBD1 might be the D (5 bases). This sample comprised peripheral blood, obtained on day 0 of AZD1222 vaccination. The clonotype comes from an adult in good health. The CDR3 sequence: CASSSDINTGELFF. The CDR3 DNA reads TGTGCCAGCAGTTCGGACATCAACACCGGGGAGCTGTTTTTT.